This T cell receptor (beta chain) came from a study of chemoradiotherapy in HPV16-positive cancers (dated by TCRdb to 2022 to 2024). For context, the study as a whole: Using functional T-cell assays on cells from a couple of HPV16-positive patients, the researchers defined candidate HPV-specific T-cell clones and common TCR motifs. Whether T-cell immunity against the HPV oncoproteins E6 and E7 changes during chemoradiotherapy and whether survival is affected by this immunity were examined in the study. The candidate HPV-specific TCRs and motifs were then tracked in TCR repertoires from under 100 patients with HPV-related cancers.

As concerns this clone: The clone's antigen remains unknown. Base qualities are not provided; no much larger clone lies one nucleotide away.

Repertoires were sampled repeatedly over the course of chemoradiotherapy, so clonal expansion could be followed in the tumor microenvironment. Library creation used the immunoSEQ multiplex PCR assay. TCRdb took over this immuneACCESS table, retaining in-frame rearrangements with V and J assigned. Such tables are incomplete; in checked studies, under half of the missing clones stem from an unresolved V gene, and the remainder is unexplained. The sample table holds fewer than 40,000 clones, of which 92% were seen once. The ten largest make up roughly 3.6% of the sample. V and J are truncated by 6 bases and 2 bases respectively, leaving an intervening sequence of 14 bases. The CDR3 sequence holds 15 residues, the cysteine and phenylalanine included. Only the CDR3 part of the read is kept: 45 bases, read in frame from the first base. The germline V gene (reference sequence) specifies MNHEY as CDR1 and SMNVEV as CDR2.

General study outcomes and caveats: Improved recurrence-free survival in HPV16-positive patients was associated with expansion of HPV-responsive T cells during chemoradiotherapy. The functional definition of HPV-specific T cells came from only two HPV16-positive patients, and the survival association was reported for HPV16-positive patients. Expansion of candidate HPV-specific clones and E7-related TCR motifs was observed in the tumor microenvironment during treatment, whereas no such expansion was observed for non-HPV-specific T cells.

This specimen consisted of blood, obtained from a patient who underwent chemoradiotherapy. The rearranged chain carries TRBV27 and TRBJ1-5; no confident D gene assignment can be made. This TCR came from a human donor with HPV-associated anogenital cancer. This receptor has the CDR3 CASREVGSRNQPQHF. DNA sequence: TGTGCCAGCAGAGAAGTTGGCTCCCGCAATCAGCCCCAGCATTTT.